One sample yielded the 22 T cell receptor beta chains listed below, sequenced in a study of blood T cells in healthy people across ages. Together with a sample-barcoded 5' primer, a J-beta primer mix was included in a second PCR lasting about 7 to 12 cycles. MiXCR, run by TCRdb on the 5' RACE reads, gives a single entry per CDR3 protein. This sample has some 900,000 distinct CDR3 sequences, with less than 35% found just once. The sample comprised blood. The source is an elderly woman in good health.

The chain employs TRBV7-8 and TRBJ1-1; D is uncertain. The CDR3 spans 16 residues. V lost 6 bases and J 2 bases, leaving 19 bases between the germline ends. Per germline, CDR1 SGHVS and CDR2 FQNEAQ. CDR3 DNA sequence: TGTGCCAGCAGGTCCGGAGACTTGGGCTTAAACACTGAAGCTTTCTTT. As protein: CASRSGDLGLNTEAFF.

As to this clonotype: A much larger clone is a single base away; this may be a read error. The V and J genes are TRBV11-1 and TRBJ2-3; D tentatively reads TRBD1 or TRBD2 (5 bases each). This CDR3 comprises 13 residues. Germline V gene sequence: CDR1 SGHAT, CDR2 FQDESV (reference sequence). Trimming removed 6 bases from V and 2 bases from J, with 9 bases in between. DNA for the CDR3: TGTGCCAGCAGGATGGGGGTCACAGATACGCAGTATTTT. Translated: CASRMGVTDTQYF. Full variable domain (remainder filled in from reference TRBV11-1 and TRBJ2-3): EAEVAQSPRYKITEKSQAVAFWCDPISGHATLYWYRQILGQGPELLVQFQDESVVDDSQLPKDRFSAERLKGVDSTLKIQPAELGDSAMYLCASRMGVTDTQYFGPGTRLTVL.

The chain combines TRBV6-1 with TRBJ2-3; the D gene is possibly TRBD2 (5 bases). Trimming removed 6 bases at V and 0 bases at J, with 10 bases between. Looked up from germline, CDR1 is MNHNS and CDR2 is SASEGT. The CDR3 runs 14 residues. Written as DNA, the CDR3 is TGTGCCAGCAGACTAGGGAATAGCACAGATACGCAGTATTTT. As protein: CASRLGNSTDTQYF.

This clonotype was detected ten times or more. The chain combines TRBV3-1 with TRBJ2-7, with D possibly TRBD2 on 5 matching bases. The CDR3 runs to 15 residues. From germline, CDR1 is LGHDT and CDR2 YNNKEL (reference sequence). Trimming removed 4 bases from V and 3 bases from J, with 16 bases in between. The CDR3 DNA is TGTGCCAGCAGCCTAAGTGCGGGTAGAGGCTACGAGCAGTACTTC. This codes for CASSLSAGRGYEQYF.

This clonotype has just a few counts. The chain couples TRBV6-2 or TRBV6-3 to TRBJ2-2, with TRBD1 as a possible D gene (5 bases). The CDR3 is 16 residues long. Germline lookup yields CDR1 MNHEY and CDR2 SVGEGT. The V and J ends lost 10 bases and 6 bases respectively, with 24 bases between them. DNA of the CDR3: TGTGCCACTTCAATCCATCAGGGTGATGCGGCCGGGGAGCTGTTTTTT. Protein sequence: CATSIHQGDAAGELFF.

This clonotype came up a few times. This rearrangement joins TRBV13 to TRBJ1-2; TRBD1 aligns across 7 bases. The V gene's germline CDR1 is PRHDT and CDR2 FYEKMQ (reference sequence). The J segment lost 7 bases and the V segment lost 5 bases, leaving 16 bases of the junction unmatched. The CDR3 sequence is 16 residues long. The CDR3 region is CASSVNRGIKYGGYTF. In DNA, the CDR3 is TGTGCCAGCAGCGTCAACAGGGGTATAAAGTATGGTGGCTACACCTTC.

The gene calls are TRBV6-2 or TRBV6-3 and TRBJ2-5, with D unresolved. Trimming took off 6 bases at V and 4 bases at J, with 12 bases between the two ends. Looked up from germline, CDR1 is MNHEY and CDR2 is SVGEGT. This CDR3 contains 13 residues. The CDR3 is CASSGLGRETQYF. In nucleotides, the CDR3 is TGTGCCAGCAGCGGTTTAGGGCGAGAGACCCAGTACTTC.

There are many counts of this clonotype. This chain links TRBV6-1 with TRBJ2-3; D unclear. V dropped 4 bases and J dropped 2 bases, with 7 bases sitting between them. There are 13 residues in the CDR3. Per germline, CDR1 MNHNS and CDR2 SASEGT. CDR3: CASSVVDTDTQYF. CDR3 DNA: TGTGCCAGCAGTGTGGTAGACACAGATACGCAGTATTTT.

As concerns this clonotype: This may be a read error, as it is one base from a much larger clone. The chain has TRBV6-2 or TRBV6-3 and TRBJ2-1; 7 bases match TRBD2. The CDR3 sequence is 14 residues long. With 6 bases clipped from V and 12 bases from J, the junction kept 14 bases outside the gene matches. Germline lookup yields CDR1 MNHEY and CDR2 SVGEGT. In nucleotides, the CDR3 is TGTGCCAGCAGCCACGGGGGGATCATCCAGGGGCAGTTCTTC. Protein sequence: CASSHGGIIQGQFF.

In this sample, this clonotype turned up many times. The CDR3 DNA sequence: TGTGCCAGCTCACCAATTTCGGTGGGGGACTATGGCTACACCTTC. Protein: CASSPISVGDYGYTF. The chain employs TRBV18 and TRBJ1-2, with D tentatively TRBD1 (5 bases). Trimming took off 2 bases at V and 3 bases at J, with 13 bases between the two ends. The CDR3 has 15 residues. The germline gives CDR1 KGHSH, CDR2 LQKENI.

The genes are TRBV15 and TRBJ2-1; D not resolved. The V end lost 0 bases, the J end lost 7 bases, and 13 bases lay between the germline ends. The CDR3 has 15 amino acids. The germline gives CDR1 LNHNV, CDR2 YYDKDF (reference sequence). The CDR3 region has the DNA TGTGCCACCAGCAGAGATGGAATAGGGCCAAATGAGCAGTTCTTC. Amino acids: CATSRDGIGPNEQFF.

Notes on this clonotype: Given a much more abundant clone one base away, this may be a read error. The chain carries TRBV25-1 and TRBJ2-3; D call uncertain. The CDR3 extends over 13 amino acids. V lost 11 bases and J 2 bases, leaving 14 bases between the germline ends. Germline V gene sequence: CDR1 MGHDK, CDR2 SYGVNS. The CDR3 spells CAARQRPTDTQYF. CDR3 DNA: TGTGCCGCACGTCAGAGGCCCACAGATACGCAGTATTTT. The full variable domain, rest sourced from reference TRBV25-1 and TRBJ2-3, is EADIYQTPRYLVIGTGKKITLECSQTMGHDKMYWYQQDPGMELHLIHYSYGVNSTEKGDLSSESTVSRIRTEHFPLTLESARPSHTSQYLCAARQRPTDTQYFGPGTRLTVL.

The chain couples TRBV12-3 or TRBV12-4 to TRBJ2-3; 8 bases fit TRBD2. The CDR3 contains 14 residues. The junction had 8 bases not matched to a gene; V was cut back by 6 bases and J by 6 bases. CDR3 nucleotides: TGTGCCAGCAGGGGGTCGGGGGGGCCTGATACGCAGTATTTT. This translates into CASRGSGGPDTQYF.

The CDR3 sequence is CASSPPWLQGLPGANVLTF. CDR3 coding DNA: TGTGCCAGCAGTCCCCCTTGGTTACAGGGACTTCCTGGGGCCAACGTCCTGACTTTC. The V and J genes are TRBV12-3 or TRBV12-4 and TRBJ2-6; the D call may be TRBD1 or TRBD2 (6 bases each). The V gene lost 5 bases and the J gene lost 2 bases, with 22 bases spanning the gap. The CDR3 covers 19 residues.

This clonotype was seen more than once but under ten times. The chain uses TRBV6-2 or TRBV6-3 and TRBJ1-5, with TRBD1 as a possible D gene (5 bases). The CDR3 loop spans 15 amino acids. In germline, CDR1 is MNHEY, CDR2 SVGEGT. Trimming removed 0 bases at V and 6 bases at J, with 12 bases between. The CDR3 is CASSYSGGFTQPQHF. CDR3 in DNA: TGTGCCAGCAGTTACTCGGGGGGATTTACTCAGCCCCAGCATTTT.

Ten or more counts support this clonotype. V usage is TRBV7-2 and J usage is TRBJ2-5; D gene unclear. V was shortened by 1 base and J by 6 bases, with 9 bases between the two germline ends. Looked up from germline, CDR1 is SGHTA and CDR2 is FQGNSA. The CDR3 covers 13 residues. DNA for the CDR3: TGTGCCAGCAGCTTAGGGGATAGAAAGACCCAGTACTTC. This encodes CASSLGDRKTQYF.

Of note for this clonotype: This may be a read error, as it is one base from a much larger clone. The rearrangement joins TRBV6-2 or TRBV6-3 to TRBJ2-1; 7 bases line up with TRBD1. This CDR3 comprises 15 residues. Germline CDR1 is MNHEY and CDR2 is SVGEGT. V shed 11 bases and J 2 bases; nucleotides not matched to a gene: 12. CDR3 nucleotide sequence: TGTGCCGGTCAATTACAGGGGAGACCCTACAATGAGCAGTTCTTC. This codes for CAGQLQGRPYNEQFF.

This chain joins TRBV7-9 and TRBJ1-1; D is perhaps TRBD1 (6 bases). Germline values: CDR1 SEHNR, CDR2 FQNEAQ (reference sequence). V shed 0 bases and J shed 3 bases, with 11 bases lying between them. This CDR3 is 15 amino acids long. CDR3 sequence (DNA): TGTGCCAGCAGCTTAGCTAGAGGGGGAGACACTGAAGCTTTCTTT. Encoded protein: CASSLARGGDTEAFF.

This clonotype was seen many times. The V and J genes are TRBV5-1 and TRBJ2-1; no reliable D call. The V gene lost 0 bases and the J gene lost 6 bases, with 13 bases spanning the gap. The CDR3 is made up of 15 amino acids. The germline V gene encodes CDR1 SGHRS and CDR2 YFSETQ. The CDR3 reads CASSLGSGFANEQFF. The CDR3, as DNA: TGCGCCAGCAGCTTGGGTTCCGGGTTCGCCAATGAGCAGTTCTTC.

This clonotype was seen more than once but under ten times. Since a much larger clone is just one base distant, this may be a read error. This chain links TRBV29-1 with TRBJ2-3, with TRBD2 matching over 9 bases. Germline assignment: CDR1 SQVTM and CDR2 ANQGSEA. CDR3 length: 15 amino acids. CDR3 sequence (DNA): TGCAACGTTGCTCCTGGGACTAGCTTAACAGATACGCAGTATTTT. Its translation is CNVAPGTSLTDTQYF.

The CDR3 coding sequence is TGTGCCAGCAGGGGGCAGGGGAGAGGGGAGACCCAGTACTTC. It codes for CASRGQGRGETQYF. V is TRBV5-6 and J is TRBJ2-5, with D possibly being TRBD1 (6 bases). This CDR3 has 14 amino acids. V shed 5 bases and J shed 5 bases, with 16 bases lying between them. Looked up from germline, CDR1 is SGHDT and CDR2 is YYEEEE.

This clonotype was observed at least ten times. The CDR3 coding sequence is TGTGCCAGCACCACAGGGGCGCCCCTACAAGAGACCCAGTACTTC. Protein: CASTTGAPLQETQYF. The V and J genes are TRBV25-1 and TRBJ2-5; 7 positions agree with TRBD1. V trimming: 7 bases; J trimming: 2 bases; junction bases outside the gene matches: 10. The CDR3 has 15 amino acids. Germline CDR1 and CDR2: MGHDK and SYGVNS.